This is a list of T cell receptor beta chains from one sample in a study of blood T cell repertoires in COVID-19. Assay: immunoSEQ multiplex PCR; the TCRdb copy retains only in-frame clones and omits some. The sample yields some 130,000 clones, roughly 87% seen once. The sample taken for sequencing was PBMCs or T cells enriched from blood (not recorded which). Every receptor here comes from a man younger than 45 who had recovered from COVID-19. CDR3s include the opening cysteine and the closing phenylalanine or tryptophan. A D gene is named only where the DNA matches it firmly. Expanded clones are given a class, and other clones once, few, many or no size at all.

V gene	D gene	J gene	clone size	CDR3 protein	CDR3 DNA
TRBV19	-	TRBJ1-1	-	CASSISKMNTEAFF	TGTGCCAGTAGTATCAGTAAAATGAACACTGAAGCTTTCTTT
TRBV20-1	TRBD1	TRBJ1-2	-	CSASRGTGLPSNYGYTF	TGCAGTGCTAGTCGCGGGACAGGACTACCTTCAAACTATGGCTACACCTTC
TRBV3-1/TRBV3-2	-	TRBJ2-3	-	CASSHRTSTDTQYF	TGTGCCAGCAGCCATCGGACTAGCACAGATACGCAGTATTTT
TRBV9	-	TRBJ1-3	few	CATKNPRRQEPVVGNTIYF	TGTGCCACCAAGAACCCACGCCGACAGGAGCCTGTCGTGGGGAACACCATATATTTT
TRBV5-1	-	TRBJ1-6	-	CASSLQPNQQRNNSPLHF	TGCGCCAGCAGCTTGCAGCCCAATCAACAGAGAAATAATTCACCCCTCCACTTT
TRBV29-1	-	TRBJ1-2	-	CSAQEGGYTF	TGCAGCGCACAGGAGGGGGGCTACACCTTC
TRBV18	-	TRBJ2-1	-	CASSPIQDYNEQFF	TGTGCCAGCTCACCAATCCAGGACTACAATGAGCAGTTCTTC
TRBV5-6	-	TRBJ2-3	-	CASSLAGTKGGGTDTQYF	TGTGCCAGCAGCTTGGCCGGGACAAAAGGGGGTGGCACAGATACGCAGTATTTT
TRBV19	TRBD2	TRBJ2-1	-	CASSNRASGSYNEQFF	TGTGCCAGCTCCAATAGGGCTAGCGGCTCCTACAATGAGCAGTTCTTC
TRBV5-4	-	TRBJ1-2	-	CASSPEGGARPYTF	TGTGCCAGCAGCCCCGAGGGGGGGGCGCGCCCCTACACCTTC
TRBV13	-	TRBJ2-1	many	CASSLAIFNEQFF	TGTGCCAGCAGCTTAGCTATCTTTAATGAGCAGTTCTTC
TRBV15	TRBD2	TRBJ2-3	-	CATSRVSGGTDTQYF	TGTGCCACCAGCAGAGTGAGCGGGGGCACAGATACGCAGTATTTT
TRBV20-1	-	TRBJ2-5	-	CSAPGETQYF	TGCAGTGCCCCGGGTGAGACCCAGTACTTC
TRBV18	-	TRBJ1-1	medium-sized	CASSPGRDTEAFF	TGTGCCAGCTCACCAGGCAGGGACACTGAAGCTTTCTTT
TRBV19	-	TRBJ1-5	-	CASADRRNQPQHF	TGTGCCAGTGCCGACAGAAGGAATCAGCCCCAGCATTTT
TRBV5-6	-	TRBJ2-7	-	CASSLSVSYEQYF	TGTGCCAGCAGCTTAAGCGTCTCCTACGAGCAGTACTTC
TRBV2	-	TRBJ1-6	-	CASRSQGINSPLHF	TGTGCCAGCAGGTCGCAGGGAATCAATTCACCCCTCCACTTT
TRBV12-5	-	TRBJ2-7	-	CASGLGLGYEQYF	TGTGCTAGTGGTTTGGGACTAGGCTACGAGCAGTACTTC
TRBV19	-	TRBJ2-3	-	CASKQGGDTQYF	TGTGCCAGCAAACAGGGCGGAGATACGCAGTATTTT
TRBV7-9	TRBD2	TRBJ2-3	-	CASSFSRGEEDTQYF	TGTGCCAGCAGCTTCTCTCGGGGGGAGGAAGATACGCAGTATTTT
TRBV19	TRBD2	TRBJ2-2	-	CASSISGTTGELFF	TGTGCCAGTAGTATTAGCGGGACCACCGGGGAGCTGTTTTTT
TRBV10-3	TRBD1	TRBJ1-2	once	CAISQGTANYGYTF	TGTGCCATCAGCCAGGGGACAGCCAACTATGGCTACACCTTC
TRBV19	TRBD2	TRBJ2-7	-	CASRPTSGSYEQYF	TGTGCCAGTAGACCCACTAGCGGGAGCTACGAGCAGTACTTC
TRBV5-1	TRBD2	TRBJ2-3	-	CASSPSGRSGDTQYF	TGCGCCAGCAGCCCTAGCGGGAGGAGTGGAGATACGCAGTATTTT
TRBV5-5	TRBD1	TRBJ1-6	-	CASRAPGQNFHNSPLHF	TGTGCCAGCAGGGCTCCGGGACAGAACTTCCATAATTCACCCCTCCACTTT
TRBV19	-	TRBJ1-2	-	CASKKDSSMSGTF	TGTGCCAGTAAGAAGGACAGTTCTATGTCGGGGACCTTC
TRBV24-1	TRBD1	TRBJ2-3	-	CATSDRTGGGTDTQYF	TGTGCCACCAGTGATAGGACAGGGGGAGGCACAGATACGCAGTATTTT
TRBV19	-	TRBJ2-1	few	CASSIGGPARRNNEQFF	TGTGCCAGTAGTATAGGTGGGCCGGCCAGAAGGAACAATGAGCAGTTCTTC
TRBV5-1	TRBD1	TRBJ1-3	-	CASSGATGGDSGNTIYF	TGCGCCAGCAGCGGGGCGACAGGGGGAGACTCTGGAAACACCATATATTTT
TRBV2	-	TRBJ1-1	-	CASSVGGIGTEAFF	TGTGCCAGCAGTGTAGGGGGAATAGGCACTGAAGCTTTCTTT
TRBV27	-	TRBJ2-1	-	CASSPRGLYNEQFF	TGTGCCAGCAGCCCTCGTGGACTATACAATGAGCAGTTCTTC
TRBV7-2	TRBD2	TRBJ2-1	-	CASSPTSGGYNEQFF	TGTGCCAGCAGTCCTACTAGCGGGGGCTACAATGAGCAGTTCTTC
TRBV5-1	TRBD1	TRBJ2-2	-	CASVKDRVENTGELFF	TGCGCCAGCGTAAAAGACAGGGTTGAGAACACCGGGGAGCTGTTTTTT
TRBV19	-	TRBJ1-6	-	CASGTGSSNSPLHF	TGTGCCAGTGGCACAGGGTCTAGTAATTCACCCCTCCACTTT
TRBV23-1	TRBD1	TRBJ2-6	few	CASSQTLGTGGPSPLSGANVLTF	TGCGCCAGCAGTCAGACTCTCGGGACAGGGGGCCCCTCACCCCTCTCTGGGGCCAACGTCCTGACTTTC
TRBV4-2	TRBD2	TRBJ2-3	-	CASSPLKRLAGGLGTDTQYF	TGTGCCAGCAGCCCCTTAAAGAGACTAGCGGGGGGGCTTGGCACAGATACGCAGTATTTT
TRBV12-5	-	TRBJ2-1	once	CASGSFGGADNEQFF	TGTGCTAGTGGATCCTTCGGGGGAGCCGACAATGAGCAGTTCTTC
TRBV27	-	TRBJ1-5	once	CASRPGLSQPQHF	TGTGCCAGCAGGCCAGGGTTAAGTCAGCCCCAGCATTTT
TRBV5-1	-	TRBJ1-2	once	CASSLQTGSYYGYTF	TGCGCCAGCAGCCTCCAGACAGGATCCTACTATGGCTACACCTTC
TRBV2	-	TRBJ2-2	-	CASSEHRTNTGELFF	TGTGCCAGCAGTGAGCACAGGACGAACACCGGGGAGCTGTTTTTT
TRBV24-1	-	TRBJ2-7	-	CATSDLTDSSYEQYF	TGTGCCACCAGTGACCTCACTGACAGCTCCTACGAGCAGTACTTC
TRBV12-3/TRBV12-4	-	TRBJ1-1	-	CASSFRPGQSAFF	TGTGCCAGCAGTTTCCGCCCCGGACAATCAGCTTTCTTT
TRBV9	TRBD1	TRBJ1-5	-	CASRRQGLQPQHF	TGTGCCAGCAGGCGACAGGGACTCCAGCCCCAGCATTTT
TRBV6-5	TRBD1	TRBJ2-5	few	CASSLTGGQETQYF	TGTGCCAGCAGTTTGACAGGGGGACAAGAGACCCAGTACTTC
TRBV6-1	-	TRBJ1-3	-	CASSEAWRISGNTIYF	TGTGCCAGCAGTGAAGCTTGGCGGATCTCTGGAAACACCATATATTTT
TRBV10-3	TRBD2	TRBJ2-1	-	CAISRTSGQSSYNEQFF	TGTGCCATCAGCCGGACTAGCGGGCAGAGCTCCTACAATGAGCAGTTCTTC
TRBV7-9	-	TRBJ2-7	-	CASSDSLSHYEQYF	TGTGCCAGCAGTGACAGCCTTTCCCACTACGAGCAGTACTTC
TRBV20-1	TRBD2	TRBJ2-1	once	CSASSPSGGSYNEQFF	TGCAGTGCTAGTTCCCCTAGCGGGGGTTCCTACAATGAGCAGTTCTTC
TRBV11-2	TRBD2	TRBJ2-1	-	CASSLVGGLAATYNEQFF	TGTGCCAGCAGCTTAGTAGGTGGACTAGCGGCTACCTACAATGAGCAGTTCTTC
TRBV7-9	TRBD2	TRBJ2-3	-	CASSPPQRGTDTQYF	TGTGCCAGCAGCCCCCCCCAGCGGGGGACAGATACGCAGTATTTT
TRBV5-5	-	TRBJ1-3	-	CASSWDSHSGNTIYF	TGTGCCAGCAGCTGGGACTCCCACTCTGGAAACACCATATATTTT
TRBV18	-	TRBJ1-4	-	CASSPRNGPGEKLFF	TGTGCCAGCTCACCACGTAACGGTCCGGGTGAAAAACTGTTTTTT
TRBV30	TRBD2	TRBJ2-3	-	CAWSYGGGTDTQYF	TGTGCCTGGAGTTATGGGGGGGGCACAGATACGCAGTATTTT
TRBV5-1	TRBD1	TRBJ2-4	-	CASSDGQGVPHTVAAKNIQYF	TGCGCCAGCAGCGATGGACAGGGGGTTCCCCACACGGTTGCGGCCAAAAACATTCAGTACTTC
TRBV7-9	TRBD2	TRBJ2-3	few	CASSSGLAAGDTQYF	TGTGCCAGCAGCTCAGGACTAGCGGCGGGAGATACGCAGTATTTT
TRBV19	-	TRBJ1-2	few	CASSPGGTNYGYTF	TGTGCCTCAAGTCCGGGGGGCACTAACTATGGCTACACCTTC
TRBV7-9	-	TRBJ1-1	-	CASSLVREYTEAFF	TGTGCCAGCAGCTTAGTCCGGGAATATACTGAAGCTTTCTTT
TRBV5-1	TRBD2	TRBJ2-7	-	CASSSGLAGGFSYEQYF	TGCGCCAGCAGCTCCGGACTAGCAGGAGGATTCTCCTACGAGCAGTACTTC
TRBV6-5	TRBD1	TRBJ1-2	-	CASRPGQGGRGYTF	TGTGCCAGCAGGCCTGGACAGGGAGGGAGGGGCTACACCTTC
TRBV11-2	-	TRBJ2-2	-	CASSLALTWGHTGELFF	TGTGCCAGCAGCTTAGCGCTCACCTGGGGCCACACCGGGGAGCTGTTTTTT